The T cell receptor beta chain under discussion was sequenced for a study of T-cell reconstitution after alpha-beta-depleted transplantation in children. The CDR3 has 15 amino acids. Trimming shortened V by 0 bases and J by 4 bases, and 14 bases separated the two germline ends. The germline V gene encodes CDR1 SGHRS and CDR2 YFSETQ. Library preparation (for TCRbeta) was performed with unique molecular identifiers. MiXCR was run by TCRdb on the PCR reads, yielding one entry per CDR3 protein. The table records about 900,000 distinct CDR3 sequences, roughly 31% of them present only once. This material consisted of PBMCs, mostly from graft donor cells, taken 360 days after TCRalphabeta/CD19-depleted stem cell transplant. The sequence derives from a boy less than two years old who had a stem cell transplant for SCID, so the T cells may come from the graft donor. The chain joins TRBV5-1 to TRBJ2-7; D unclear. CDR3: CASSLGAGTRYEQYF. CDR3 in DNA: TGCGCCAGCAGCTTGGGTGCAGGAACCCGATACGAGCAGTACTTC.